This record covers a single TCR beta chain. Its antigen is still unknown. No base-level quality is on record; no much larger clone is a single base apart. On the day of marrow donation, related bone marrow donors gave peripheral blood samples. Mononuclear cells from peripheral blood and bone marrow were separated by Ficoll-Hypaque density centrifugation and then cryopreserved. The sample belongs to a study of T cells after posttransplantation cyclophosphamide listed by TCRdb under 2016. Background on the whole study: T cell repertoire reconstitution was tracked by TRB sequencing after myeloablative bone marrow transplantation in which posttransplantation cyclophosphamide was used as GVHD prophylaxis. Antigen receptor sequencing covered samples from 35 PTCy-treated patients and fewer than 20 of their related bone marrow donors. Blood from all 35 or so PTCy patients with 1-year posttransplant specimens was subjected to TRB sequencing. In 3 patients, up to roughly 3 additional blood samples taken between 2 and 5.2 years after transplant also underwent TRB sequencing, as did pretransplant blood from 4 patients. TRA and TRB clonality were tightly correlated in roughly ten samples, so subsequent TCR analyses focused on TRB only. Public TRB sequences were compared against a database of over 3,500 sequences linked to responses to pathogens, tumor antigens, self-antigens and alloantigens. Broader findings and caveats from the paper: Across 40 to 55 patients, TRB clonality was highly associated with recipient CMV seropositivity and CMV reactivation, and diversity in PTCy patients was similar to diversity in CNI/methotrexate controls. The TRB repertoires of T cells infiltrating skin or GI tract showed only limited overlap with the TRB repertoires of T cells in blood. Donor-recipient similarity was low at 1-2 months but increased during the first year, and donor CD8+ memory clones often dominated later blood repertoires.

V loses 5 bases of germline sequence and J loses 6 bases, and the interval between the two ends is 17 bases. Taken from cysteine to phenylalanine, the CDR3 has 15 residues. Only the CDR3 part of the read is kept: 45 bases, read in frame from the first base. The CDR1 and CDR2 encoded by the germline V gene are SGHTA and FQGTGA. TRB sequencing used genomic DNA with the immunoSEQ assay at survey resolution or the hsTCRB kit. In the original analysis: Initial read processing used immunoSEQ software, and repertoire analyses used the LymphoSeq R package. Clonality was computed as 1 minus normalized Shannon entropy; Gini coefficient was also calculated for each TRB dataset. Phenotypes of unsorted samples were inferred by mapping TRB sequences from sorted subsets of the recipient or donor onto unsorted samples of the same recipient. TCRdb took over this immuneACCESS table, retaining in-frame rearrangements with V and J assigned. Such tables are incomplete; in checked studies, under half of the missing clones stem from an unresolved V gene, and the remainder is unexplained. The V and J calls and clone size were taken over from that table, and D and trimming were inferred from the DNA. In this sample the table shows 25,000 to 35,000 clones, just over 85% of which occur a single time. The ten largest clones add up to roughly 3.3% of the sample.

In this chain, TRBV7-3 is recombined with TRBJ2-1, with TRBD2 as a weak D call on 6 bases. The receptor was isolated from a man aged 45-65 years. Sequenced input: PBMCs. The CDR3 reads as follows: CASSLKQAGFNEQFF. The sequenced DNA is TGTGCCAGCAGCCTCAAACAGGCGGGGTTCAATGAGCAGTTCTTC.